The rows below give T cell receptor beta chains drawn from one sample of a study of blood T cells in healthy people across ages. Each CDR3 protein gets one entry after TCRdb re-called the 5' RACE reads with MiXCR. Of about 1 million distinct CDR3 sequences in the sample, approximately 25% were seen once. These data also featured in a second study, about T cells of mothers and their children.

The sample consisted of blood. These receptors originate from a girl aged 2 to 10 in good health. CDR3s include the opening cysteine and the closing phenylalanine or tryptophan. The order of the fields is J gene, V gene, D gene, clone size, CDR3 DNA, CDR3 protein. The D gene is left open where the match is weak. Some rows mark clone size as missing; the rest say once, few, many or name a class of expanded clone.

>TRBJ2-1|TRBV6-2/TRBV6-3|-|-
TGTGCCAGCGTCAGGGCGGACTACTCCTACAATGAGCAGTTCTTC
CASVRADYSYNEQFF
>TRBJ2-7|TRBV4-1|-|-
TGCGCCAGCAGCCAAGTCAGCCCCAACGAGCAGTACTTC
CASSQVSPNEQYF
>TRBJ2-2|TRBV29-1|-|-
TGCAGCGTCCCAGGGGGGAGTGGCGGGGAGCTGGTTTTT
CSVPGGSGGELVF
>TRBJ1-5|TRBV4-1|-|few
TGCGCCAGCAGCACATGGCCCCGGGACCGAGCCTTCAATCAGCCCCAGCATTTT
CASSTWPRDRAFNQPQHF
>TRBJ2-7|TRBV28|-|-
TGTGCCAGCAGTTTACTCCTTGCCTACGAGCAGTACTTC
CASSLLLAYEQYF
>TRBJ2-7|TRBV10-3|TRBD1|few
TGTGCCATCAGTGGAACCGGGACAGGGGACCACGAGCAGTACTTC
CAISGTGTGDHEQYF
>TRBJ2-7|TRBV20-1|TRBD1|-
TGCAGTGCTAGAGATCAACCGGGACAGGGATATAACGAGCAGTACTTC
CSARDQPGQGYNEQYF
>TRBJ2-7|TRBV4-2|-|few
TGTGCCAGCAGCCTGTGGGGGGGGCTAGGCGAGCAGTACTTC
CASSLWGGLGEQYF
>TRBJ2-7|TRBV5-1|-|-
TGCGCCAGCAGCTTGGCCCCGGACGGCGAATACTACGAGCAGTACTTC
CASSLAPDGEYYEQYF
>TRBJ2-1|TRBV5-1|TRBD1|-
TGCGCCAGCAGCGAGGGACAGGCCTACAATGAGCAGTTCTTC
CASSEGQAYNEQFF
>TRBJ2-7|TRBV5-6|-|many
TGTGCCAGCAGCCAAGGTTCGGCCTACGAGCAGTACTTC
CASSQGSAYEQYF